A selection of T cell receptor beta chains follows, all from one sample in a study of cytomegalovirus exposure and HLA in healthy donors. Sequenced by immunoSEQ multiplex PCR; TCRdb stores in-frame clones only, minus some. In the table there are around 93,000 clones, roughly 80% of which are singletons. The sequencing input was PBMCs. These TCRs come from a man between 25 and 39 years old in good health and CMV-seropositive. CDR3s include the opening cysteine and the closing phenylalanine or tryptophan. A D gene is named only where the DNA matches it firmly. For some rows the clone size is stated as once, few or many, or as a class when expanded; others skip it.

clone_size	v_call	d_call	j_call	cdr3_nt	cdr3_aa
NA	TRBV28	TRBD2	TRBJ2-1	TGTGCCAGCAGGGGGGCTGGGACTAGCGGGACCGTAGGGCAGTTCTTC	CASRGAGTSGTVGQFF
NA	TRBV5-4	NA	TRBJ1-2	TGTGCCAGCAGCTTGGGGCTGCCCAATTTATCTGGCTACACCTTC	CASSLGLPNLSGYTF
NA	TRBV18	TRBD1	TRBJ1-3	TGTGCCAGCTCACCGGGACAGGGATCTGGAAACACCATATATTTT	CASSPGQGSGNTIYF
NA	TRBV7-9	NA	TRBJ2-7	TGTGCCAGCAGCTCCCGGACAGTCAGTTCTTACGAGCAGTACTTC	CASSSRTVSSYEQYF
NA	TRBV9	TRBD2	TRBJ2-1	TGTGCCAGCAGCGCACTAGCGGGAGAAGGTGATGAGCAGTTCTTC	CASSALAGEGDEQFF
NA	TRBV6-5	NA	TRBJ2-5	TGTGCCAGCAGTTACCTAGGGGACCAAGAGACCCAGTACTTC	CASSYLGDQETQYF
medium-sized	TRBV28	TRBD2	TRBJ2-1	TGTGCCAGCAGTTTAGCGGGACTAGTTCTTGGTGAGCAGTTCTTC	CASSLAGLVLGEQFF
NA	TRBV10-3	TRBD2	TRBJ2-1	TGTGCCATCAGTGGACTAGCGGCATCCAATGAGCAGTTCTTC	CAISGLAASNEQFF
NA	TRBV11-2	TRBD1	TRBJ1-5	TGTGCCAGCAGCGAGGGACAGGGTTTTCAGCCCCAGCATTTT	CASSEGQGFQPQHF
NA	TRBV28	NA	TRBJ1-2	TGTGCCAGCAGTTCAGTCTATGGCTACACCTTC	CASSSVYGYTF
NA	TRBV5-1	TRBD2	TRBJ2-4	TGCGCCAGCAGTAAAATCCCTGGGGCTAGCGGACAGTACTTC	CASSKIPGASGQYF
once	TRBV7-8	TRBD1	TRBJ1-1	TGTGCCAGCAGCTTAGGGGGACAGGGGCGTCTCGGCACTGAAGCTTTCTTT	CASSLGGQGRLGTEAFF
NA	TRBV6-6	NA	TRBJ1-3	TGTGCCAGCAGCAAACAGGAGAGCTCTGGAAACACCATATATTTT	CASSKQESSGNTIYF
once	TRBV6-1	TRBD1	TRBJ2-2	TGTGCCAGCCAGGGACAGGGGAAAACCGGGGAGCTGTTTTTT	CASQGQGKTGELFF
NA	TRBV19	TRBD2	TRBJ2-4	TGTGCCAGTACGGGGGGTGGAAACATTCAGTACTTC	CASTGGGNIQYF
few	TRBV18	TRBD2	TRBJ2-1	TGTGCCAGCTCACCATTAAGCGGGGCTGCCTACAATGAGCAGTTCTTC	CASSPLSGAAYNEQFF
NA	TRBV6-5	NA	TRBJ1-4	TGTGCCAGCAGCTCGGGAGCAACTAATGAAAAACTGTTTTTT	CASSSGATNEKLFF
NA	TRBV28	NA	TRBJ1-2	TGTGCCAGCAGTTTAGGCTCGTATGGCTACACCTTC	CASSLGSYGYTF
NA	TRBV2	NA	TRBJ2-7	TGTGCCAGCAGTGAGAGGGCGAGCTCCTACGAGCAGTACTTC	CASSERASSYEQYF
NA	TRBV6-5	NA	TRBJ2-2	TGTGCCAGCAGTTACGCGGGGTTGAACACCGGGGAGCTGTTTTTT	CASSYAGLNTGELFF
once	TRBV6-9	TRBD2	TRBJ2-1	TGTGCCAACCCTAGCGGGAGACCCGCCACCTACAATGAGCAGTTCTTC	CANPSGRPATYNEQFF
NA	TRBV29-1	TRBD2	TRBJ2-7	TGCAGCGTGGGACTAGCGGGCGCCTACGAGCAGTACTTC	CSVGLAGAYEQYF
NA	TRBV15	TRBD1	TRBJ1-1	TGTGCCACCAGCAGCTGGACAGGGGGTATCACTGAAGCTTTCTTT	CATSSWTGGITEAFF
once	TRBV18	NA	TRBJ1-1	TGTGCCAGCTCACCACCGGCGCAGGGGCGGTACACTGAAGCTTTCTTT	CASSPPAQGRYTEAFF
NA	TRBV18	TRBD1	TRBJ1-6	TGTGCCAGCTCACCTTCGACAGGGGGACGGTCACCCCTCCACTTT	CASSPSTGGRSPLHF
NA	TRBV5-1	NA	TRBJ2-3	TGCGCCAGCAGCTCAGGGCAGGGCCATGTGACAGATACGCAGTATTTT	CASSSGQGHVTDTQYF
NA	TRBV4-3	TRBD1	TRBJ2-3	TGCGCCAGCAGCCCTGGGGGACAGGCCTGGGATACGCAGTATTTT	CASSPGGQAWDTQYF
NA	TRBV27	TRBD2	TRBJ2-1	TGTGCCAGCAGTTTCCAACTCCCCGGGACTAGCGGGAGGGCCATTCACTCCTACAATGAGCAGTTCTTC	CASSFQLPGTSGRAIHSYNEQFF
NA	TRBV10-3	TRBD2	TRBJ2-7	TGTGCCATCAGTGGACTAGCGGGAGTGGGCGAGCAGTACTTC	CAISGLAGVGEQYF
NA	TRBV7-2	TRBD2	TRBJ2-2	TGTGCCAGCAGCTTAGCAGCCCTAGCGGGAACCGGGGAGCTGTTTTTT	CASSLAALAGTGELFF
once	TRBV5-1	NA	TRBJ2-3	TGCGCCAGCAGCTTAAGAGCTAGCACAGATACGCAGTATTTT	CASSLRASTDTQYF
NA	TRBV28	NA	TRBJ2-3	TGTGCCAGCAGTTTCTTCACAGATACGCAGTATTTT	CASSFFTDTQYF
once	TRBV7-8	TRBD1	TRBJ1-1	TGTGCCAGCAGCTTAAGGGCCCTTGGGACAGGGTCCACTGAAGCTTTCTTT	CASSLRALGTGSTEAFF
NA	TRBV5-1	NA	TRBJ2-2	TGCGCCAGCACTCTAGCGTTTGACACCGGGGAGCTGTTTTTT	CASTLAFDTGELFF
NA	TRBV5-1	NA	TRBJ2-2	TGCGCCAGCAGCCCCCAGACAGTCGGATCCGGGGAGCTGTTTTTT	CASSPQTVGSGELFF